The source of this TCR beta chain is a study of blood T cell repertoires in COVID-19 (TCRdb year 2020). With regard to the full study: Collaborator samples came from the United States, Italy and Spain and covered acute and convalescent phases of COVID-19. The prospective study material was composed of cDNA or gDNA derived from T cells, B-cell-depleted T cells, or PBMCs. The sample metadata nearly always contained a de-identified subject ID, COVID-19 status, age in years and sex. Where HLA class I and class II types were available, the types were taken from metadata supplied by the sample provider, not from assay-based typing. Deeply sampled blood TCRbeta repertoires from subjects exposed to, actively infected with, or recovered from COVID-19 were included in the dataset. A freely available public database, intended as a resource for researchers studying the immune response to SARS-CoV-2, is where the repertoires were released. The samples were drawn from the first 160 participants of the ongoing ImmuneRACE study and from over 950 subjects provided by 6 global collaborators. Overall study results and their limits: How much clinical and demographic metadata was included differed by source and by participant, and the metadata was provided uncurated.

Enrolling through a virtual design, the prospective study's participants ranged in age from roughly 18 to 100 years and lived across roughly 24 United States geographic areas. In the prospective study, cohorts were assigned on the basis of participant-reported clinical history obtained from a screening survey and a study questionnaire. Recovered participants in ImmuneRACE Cohort 3 were defined as having two consecutive negative NP/OP PCR tests, clearance from a healthcare professional, or resolution of symptoms. In the prospective study, whole blood, serum and a nasopharyngeal or oropharyngeal swab were collected from each participant by mobile phlebotomists. Prospective study participants could optionally give additional blood draws and questionnaires over an approximately 2-month period. Before DNA extraction, prospective study blood samples were shipped either frozen or at room temperature.

TCRbeta CDR3 regions were amplified from genomic DNA using the immunoSEQ Assay, a bias-controlled multiplex PCR. The authors' analysis ran thus. Within the assay, amplification of reference gene primers was used to estimate how many nucleated cells each sample contained. Sequence reads were collapsed and filtered to measure the absolute abundance of every unique TCRbeta CDR3 rearrangement. For each sample, productive Simpson clonality was calculated by taking the square root of Simpson's diversity index across productive rearrangements. Here the immuneACCESS table is served through TCRdb, limited to in-frame sequences with V and J called. Missing clones are a known gap in these copies; in checked studies unresolved V genes cover under half, and the rest lacks a known reason. The V and J calls and clone size come from that table; D and trimming were worked out from the DNA. The sample records under 300,000 clones, around 86% of which are singletons. The ten top clones hold around 1.6% of the sample.

There are 14 amino acids in the CDR3, from cysteine to phenylalanine inclusive. Only the CDR3 DNA stays, 42 bases, in frame from base 1. Reading the germline V gene gives CDR1 LGHNA and CDR2 YNFKEQ. Trimming at the junction amounts to 0 bases on V and 2 bases on J, and the germline ends lie 7 bases apart. Note on this clone: Its recognized antigen is unknown. No base quality values were provided; no much bigger clone lies one nucleotide off.

This clonotype was sampled from a woman aged 45-65 years who had recovered from COVID-19. The material sequenced was PBMCs or T cells enriched from blood (not recorded which). Recombination joined TRBV4-2 with TRBJ2-5; the D gene identity is not certain. The base sequence is TGTGCCAGCAGCCAAGATTACACACAAGAGACCCAGTACTTC. It encodes CASSQDYTQETQYF.